This TCR beta chain was documented in a study of shared T cell receptors in the human thymus. The CDR3 is 16 amino acids. The V segment lost 4 bases and the J segment 6 bases; nucleotides outside the gene matches: 8. Germline CDR1 and CDR2: MGHDK and SYGVNS. Libraries were prepared by immunoSEQ multiplex PCR; TCRdb keeps only in-frame clonotypes and omits some of them. The sample carries around 340,000 clones, approximately 95% recorded once. The rearrangement uses TRBV25-1 and TRBJ2-1; 11 nucleotides match TRBD1. The specimen sequenced was thymocytes. This receptor was identified in a human donor. CDR3 loop: CASSGPGQGVSNEQFF. The CDR3 DNA sequence: TGTGCCAGCAGTGGACCGGGACAGGGGGTTTCCAATGAGCAGTTCTTC.